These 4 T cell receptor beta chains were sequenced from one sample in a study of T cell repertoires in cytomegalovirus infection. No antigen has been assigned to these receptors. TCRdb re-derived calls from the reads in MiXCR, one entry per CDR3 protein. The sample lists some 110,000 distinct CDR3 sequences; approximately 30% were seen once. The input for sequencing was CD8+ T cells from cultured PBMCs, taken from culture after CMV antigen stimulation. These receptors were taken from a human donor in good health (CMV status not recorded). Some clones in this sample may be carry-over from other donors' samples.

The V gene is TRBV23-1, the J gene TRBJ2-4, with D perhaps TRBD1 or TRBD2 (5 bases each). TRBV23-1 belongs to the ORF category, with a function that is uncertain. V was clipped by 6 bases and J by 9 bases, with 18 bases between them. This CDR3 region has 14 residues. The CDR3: CASRRRGVGGIQYF. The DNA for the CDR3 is TGCGCCAGCAGGCGGAGAGGGGTTGGTGGCATTCAGTACTTC.

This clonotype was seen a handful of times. This CDR3 reads CASSFSTGGYSPLHF. The DNA for the CDR3 is TGTGCCAGCAGTTTTTCTACAGGGGGCTATTCACCCCTCCACTTT. The chain recombines TRBV27 with TRBJ1-6; 9 bases fit TRBD1. The CDR3 is made up of 15 amino acids. The V segment lost 3 bases and the J segment 8 bases; nucleotides outside the gene matches: 5. Germline V gene lookup returns CDR1 MNHEY and CDR2 SMNVEV (reference sequence).

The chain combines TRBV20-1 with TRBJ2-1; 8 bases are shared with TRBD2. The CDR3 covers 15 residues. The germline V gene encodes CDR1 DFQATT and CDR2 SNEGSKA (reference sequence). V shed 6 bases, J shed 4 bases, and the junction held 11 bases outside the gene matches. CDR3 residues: CSATSSGLVYNEQFF. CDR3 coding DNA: TGCAGTGCCACGTCCTCGGGACTAGTATACAATGAGCAGTTCTTC.

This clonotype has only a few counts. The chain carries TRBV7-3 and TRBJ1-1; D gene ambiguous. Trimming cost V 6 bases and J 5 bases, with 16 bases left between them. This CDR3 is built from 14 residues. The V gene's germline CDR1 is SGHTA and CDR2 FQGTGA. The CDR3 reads CASSFIGMGTEAFF. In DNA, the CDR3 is TGTGCCAGCAGTTTCATCGGGATGGGAACTGAAGCTTTCTTT.